The 24 T cell receptor beta chains presented below share a single source sample, sequenced in a study of T cells after yellow fever vaccination. TCRdb reprocessed the 5' RACE reads with MiXCR, giving one entry per CDR3 protein. The table has about 300,000 distinct CDR3 sequences, under 9% seen once. This specimen was CD4+ T cells sorted from PBMCs, taken 5 days after the yellow fever booster vaccination. These receptors came from a man between 18 and 35 years old who received the YFV17D yellow fever vaccine.

This clonotype was observed a handful of times. The gene calls are TRBV7-2 and TRBJ1-3; the D is unclear. The germline V gene encodes CDR1 SGHTA and CDR2 FQGNSA. Trimming took 8 bases from V and 5 from J, leaving 13 bases between them. This CDR3 region has 13 residues. CDR3 sequence (DNA): TGTGCCAGCGGCATCGGAGTGCGAAACACCATATATTTT. The encoded protein is CASGIGVRNTIYF.

The sample holds a few counts of this clonotype. This sequence joins TRBV7-6 and TRBJ2-5; 8 bases agree with TRBD2. Unmatched junction bases numbered 8, after V lost 1 base and J lost 1 base. Germline CDR1 SGHVS, CDR2 FNYEAQ. There are 17 residues in the CDR3. CDR3 amino acids: CASSLEGPGLGQETQYF. CDR3 sequence (DNA): TGTGCCAGCAGCTTAGAGGGGCCGGGACTAGGCCAAGAGACCCAGTACTTC.

This clonotype has a handful of counts. The rearrangement links TRBV7-9 to TRBJ2-3; tentatively, D is TRBD2 (6 bases). Trimming pared 5 bases from V and 5 bases from J, leaving 14 bases between. This CDR3 contains 14 residues. Germline values: CDR1 SEHNR, CDR2 FQNEAQ (reference sequence). In DNA form, the CDR3 reads TGTGCCAGCAGCCCGGAGGGGCAGGTAGATACGCAGTATTTT. It translates to CASSPEGQVDTQYF.

This clonotype was seen more than once but under ten times. V is TRBV7-9 and J is TRBJ2-7; D is unresolved. The CDR3 runs 12 residues. Trimming took off 5 bases at V and 5 bases at J, with 10 bases between the two ends. Germline V CDR1 and CDR2: SEHNR, FQNEAQ (reference sequence). CDR3: CASSPSSDEQYF. The CDR3, as DNA: TGTGCCAGCAGCCCAAGTTCGGACGAGCAGTACTTC.

This clonotype turned up a few times. This sequence joins TRBV27 and TRBJ2-7, with unresolved D. Germline values: CDR1 MNHEY, CDR2 SMNVEV (reference sequence). V was cut by 5 bases and J by 5 bases, with 13 bases left in between. This CDR3 contains 13 residues. The DNA for the CDR3 is TGTGCCAGCAGTACCCAATTCGGCCACGAGCAGTACGTC. As protein: CASSTQFGHEQYV.

This clonotype was seen repeatedly, ten times or more. The chain combines TRBV10-2 with TRBJ2-4; 12 positions agree with TRBD2. V shed 6 bases and J 2 bases; nucleotides not matched to a gene: 2. This CDR3 contains 15 residues. Per the germline V gene, CDR1 is WSHSY and CDR2 is SAAADI. The CDR3 sequence: CASSGLAGPKNIQYF. In DNA, the CDR3 is TGCGCCAGCAGCGGACTAGCGGGGCCCAAAAACATTCAGTACTTC.

The rearrangement links TRBV7-2 to TRBJ2-5; the match to TRBD2 covers 11 bases. The CDR3 is 16 amino acids. The germline gives CDR1 SGHTA, CDR2 FQGNSA. Losses at the gene ends were 2 bases for V and 1 base for J; bases not matched to a gene: 3. CDR3 coding DNA: TGTGCCAGCAGCTTATTTCTAGCGGGGGGCCAAGAGACCCAGTACTTC. Its protein is CASSLFLAGGQETQYF. Full variable domain (missing parts from reference TRBV7-2 and TRBJ2-5): GAGVSQSPSNKVTEKGKDVELRCDPISGHTALYWYRQSLGQGLEFLIYFQGNSAPDKSGLPSDRFSAERTGGSVSTLTIQRTQQEDSAVYLCASSLFLAGGQETQYFGPGTRLLVL.

The V call is TRBV7-9, the J call TRBJ2-7; D remains unclear. Germline V gives CDR1 SEHNR, CDR2 FQNEAQ (reference sequence). V was clipped by 6 bases and J by 1 base, with 10 bases between them. The CDR3 length is 13 residues. CDR3 in amino acids: CASSSTQSYEQYF. The CDR3 DNA follows: TGTGCCAGCAGTTCAACCCAATCCTACGAGCAGTACTTC. The full variable domain, rest sourced from reference TRBV7-9 and TRBJ2-7, is DTGVSQNPRHKITKRGQNVTFRCDPISEHNRLYWYRQTLGQGPEFLTYFQNEAQLEKSRLLSDRFSAERPKGSFSTLEIQRTEQGDSAMYLCASSSTQSYEQYFGPGTRLTVT.

The rearrangement joins TRBV20-1 to TRBJ2-3; a possible D gene is TRBD2 (5 bases). The CDR3 consists of 15 residues. The V gene lost 6 bases and the J gene lost 0 bases, with 16 bases spanning the gap. Germline CDR1 DFQATT, CDR2 SNEGSKA (reference sequence). In DNA, the CDR3 is TGCAGTGCCCCAAAGCTAGCAGCTAGCACAGATACGCAGTATTTT. Translating it yields CSAPKLAASTDTQYF.

This clonotype was seen repeatedly, ten times or more. V and J are TRBV4-1 and TRBJ2-3, with TRBD2 matching over 14 bases. The CDR3 has 20 residues. CDR1 MGHRA and CDR2 YSYEKL come from the germline V gene. V shed 4 bases and J 4 bases; nucleotides not matched to a gene: 16. CDR3 coding DNA: TGCGCCAGCAGCCCACGGACTAGCGGGGGGCCGACGTCCCTCGCAGATACGCAGTATTTT. Protein sequence: CASSPRTSGGPTSLADTQYF.

This clonotype was found many times. The rearrangement uses TRBV12-3 or TRBV12-4 and TRBJ2-7; 9 bases map to TRBD1. CDR3 length: 14 residues. The J segment lost 3 bases and the V segment lost 6 bases, leaving 6 bases of the junction unmatched. Written as DNA, the CDR3 is TGTGCCAGCAGCCCACAGGGGGCCTACTACGAGCAGTACTTC. Translation gives CASSPQGAYYEQYF.

This clonotype has a count of ten or more. J is TRBJ2-3 and V is TRBV18; 9 bases align to TRBD1. The CDR3 has 16 amino acids. V was pared by 5 bases and J by 3 bases, with 9 bases of the junction left unmatched. Looked up from germline, CDR1 is KGHSH and CDR2 is LQKENI. The DNA for the CDR3 is TGTGCCAGCTCATCCGGGGGACAGGGTGCAACAGATACGCAGTATTTT. Amino acids: CASSSGGQGATDTQYF.

This chain connects TRBV10-3 to TRBJ1-2, with TRBD1 identical over 8 bases. V lost 4 bases and J lost 1; bases outside the gene matches: 2. The CDR3 consists of 14 residues. Germline CDR1 ENHRY, CDR2 SYGVKD. CDR3 bases: TGTGCCATCAGTGCCGGACAGGGTAACTATGGCTACACCTTC. Amino acid sequence: CAISAGQGNYGYTF.

The chain employs TRBV29-1 and TRBJ2-1; 8 bases line up with TRBD1. V shed 6 bases, J shed 9 bases, and the junction held 10 bases outside the gene matches. The length of the CDR3 is 13 residues. Germline-derived CDR1 and CDR2 are SQVTM and ANQGSEA. The CDR3 sequence: CSVMSGGSGEQFF. The CDR3 nucleotides are TGCAGCGTAATGTCAGGGGGCTCGGGTGAGCAGTTCTTC.

This clonotype was recorded at least ten times. The gene calls are TRBV7-2 and TRBJ1-2; 9 bases align to TRBD1. Losses at the gene ends were 6 bases for V and 8 bases for J; bases not matched to a gene: 10. The CDR3 has 14 amino acids. CDR1 and CDR2 (germline): SGHTA, FQGNSA. The DNA of the CDR3 is TGTGCCAGCAGAACTCCGGGACAGGGTGTCGGCTACACCTTC. As protein: CASRTPGQGVGYTF.

This chain connects TRBV5-1 to TRBJ2-7; TRBD2 matches 10 bases. CDR3 length: 16 amino acids. V gave up 0 bases and J gave up 1 base; unmatched junction bases: 4. The germline V gene encodes CDR1 SGHRS and CDR2 YFSETQ. The CDR3 protein is CASSLGPSGGSYEQYF. Written as DNA, the CDR3 is TGCGCCAGCAGCTTGGGCCCTAGCGGGGGTTCCTACGAGCAGTACTTC.

This clonotype has only a few counts. The chain carries TRBV20-1 and TRBJ2-5; D is perhaps TRBD1 (6 bases). The CDR3 contains 13 residues. CDR1 DFQATT and CDR2 SNEGSKA come from the germline V gene (reference sequence). The germline V and J ends were trimmed by 4 bases and 7 bases, with 16 bases remaining between them. Written as DNA, the CDR3 is TGCAGTGCTACCTTGGACAGCTCTGGGACCCAGTACTTC. It specifies CSATLDSSGTQYF.

This clonotype came up many times. This rearrangement joins TRBV15 to TRBJ2-3, with TRBD1 matching 10 bases. Per the germline V gene, CDR1 is LNHNV and CDR2 is YYDKDF (reference sequence). The CDR3 sequence is 15 residues long. The ends lost 1 base at V and 4 bases at J; junction bases unmatched: 2. CDR3 DNA: TGTGCCACCAGCAGAGGCGGACAGGGGGCAGATACGCAGTATTTT. As protein: CATSRGGQGADTQYF.

The chain uses TRBV4-3 and TRBJ1-1, with D perhaps matching TRBD1 (5 bases). The CDR3 is 14 amino acids. Germline CDR1 reads LGHNA; CDR2 reads YSLEER. V was shortened by 3 bases and J by 1 base, with 9 bases between the two germline ends. CDR3 nucleotide sequence: TGCGCCAGCAGCCAGTTACAGGAGAACACTGAAGCTTTCTTT. Translating gives CASSQLQENTEAFF.

The sample holds a few counts of this clonotype. The chain has TRBV25-1 and TRBJ2-3; D is unresolved. V dropped 2 bases and J dropped 2 bases, with 11 bases sitting between them. From germline, CDR1 is MGHDK and CDR2 SYGVNS. The CDR3 runs to 15 residues. The CDR3 loop is CASSEPGSNTDTQYF. For the CDR3, the DNA is TGTGCCAGCAGTGAACCCGGCTCGAACACAGATACGCAGTATTTT.

This clonotype has at least ten counts. CDR3 bases: TGTGCCAGCAGCTTGGAGAGGGGTGAGCAGTTCTTC. Translating gives CASSLERGEQFF. The chain joins TRBV5-4 to TRBJ2-1; D could derive from TRBD1 or TRBD2 (5 bases each). Germline V gene sequence: CDR1 SGHNT, CDR2 YYREEE (reference sequence). Deletions cut 0 bases from V and 9 bases from J, with 7 bases between. The CDR3 has 12 residues.

This clonotype was picked up a small number of times. The chain combines TRBV9 with TRBJ2-5, with D tentatively TRBD1 (5 bases). Germline CDR1 SGDLS, CDR2 YYNGEE. V lost 1 base to trimming and J lost 3 bases, with 13 bases between them. The CDR3 runs 15 residues. The chain's CDR3 is CASSVTSGQEETQYF. CDR3 sequence (DNA): TGTGCCAGCAGCGTAACGAGTGGACAAGAAGAGACCCAGTACTTC.

This clonotype was observed many times. The rearrangement joins TRBV14 to TRBJ2-7; TRBD2 matches 7 bases. After removal of 5 bases from V and 4 bases from J, the junction contained 14 bases not matched to a gene. Per the germline V gene, CDR1 is SGHDN and CDR2 is FVKESK. This CDR3 contains 16 residues. The chain's CDR3 is CASSFGGRMALYEQYF. CDR3 coding DNA: TGTGCCAGCAGCTTCGGGGGGAGGATGGCTTTATACGAGCAGTACTTC.

This clonotype was observed a single time. Written as DNA, the CDR3 is TGTGCCAGCAGCTGGGGTCGGCGGGGGCCCTCCGATACGCAGTATTTT. Translation gives CASSWGRRGPSDTQYF. The rearrangement uses TRBV7-2 and TRBJ2-3; tentative D call: TRBD2 (7 bases). Trimming pared 4 bases from V and 6 bases from J, leaving 20 bases between. This CDR3 has 16 residues. Germline loops: CDR1 SGHTA, CDR2 FQGNSA.